A single T cell receptor (beta chain) is shown here with its context. The sample belongs to a study of cytomegalovirus exposure and HLA in healthy donors. Nominally healthy donors provided the samples, though records likely missed some immune exposures. PCR involved 60 Vbeta and 13 Jbeta primers. The method was immunoSEQ multiplex PCR; TCRdb's version includes in-frame clones alone and lacks a portion of them. The sample contains 70,000 to 95,000 clones, 81% of which appear only once. Sample: PBMCs. The receptor comes from a woman in her 30s in good health and CMV-seronegative.

CDR3 coding DNA: TGTGCCAGCAGGGACCTTGGGGGAGGTGAAAAACTGTTTTTT. This translates into CASRDLGGGEKLFF. The chain links TRBV6-1 to TRBJ1-4; weak D call: TRBD1 (5 bases). V lost 6 bases, J lost 7 bases, and 15 bases lay in between. Germline V gene data show CDR1 as MNHNS and CDR2 as SASEGT. The CDR3 is 14 amino acids.